This T cell receptor (beta chain) was captured by sequencing in a study of T cells in Graves' hyperthyroidism and ophthalmopathy. Study in general: Peripheral blood draws took place at initial diagnosis, ahead of any treatment.

From RNA transcripts, TCR beta CDR3 regions were amplified. Researchers ran a first-round RT-PCR on the TCR CDR3 using the HTBI primer set. From the multiplex PCR reads, TCRdb called clonotypes with MiXCR, one entry per CDR3 protein. The data show around 690,000 distinct CDR3 sequences, 17% seen once. Study-level results: A 13 V-J signature model discriminated ophthalmopathy versus stable hyperthyroidism.

This CDR3 has 15 residues. Trimming at V came to 6 bases and at J to 8 bases, leaving 5 bases not matched to a gene. This clonotype came up many times. As yet, its antigen is unknown. The definition of stable Graves' hyperthyroidism was no ophthalmopathy progression within 18 months. From approximately 9.1 ml of fresh peripheral blood, PBMCs were isolated. This TCR was recovered from a man aged 50 to 59 with Graves' hyperthyroidism. Sequenced sample: blood. The chain recombines TRBV12-3 or TRBV12-4 with TRBJ2-2; TRBD2 matches at 14 bases. CDR3 in amino acids: CASSPGTSGRGELFF. Written as DNA, the CDR3 is TGTGCCAGCAGCCCTGGGACTAGCGGGAGAGGGGAGCTGTTTTTT.